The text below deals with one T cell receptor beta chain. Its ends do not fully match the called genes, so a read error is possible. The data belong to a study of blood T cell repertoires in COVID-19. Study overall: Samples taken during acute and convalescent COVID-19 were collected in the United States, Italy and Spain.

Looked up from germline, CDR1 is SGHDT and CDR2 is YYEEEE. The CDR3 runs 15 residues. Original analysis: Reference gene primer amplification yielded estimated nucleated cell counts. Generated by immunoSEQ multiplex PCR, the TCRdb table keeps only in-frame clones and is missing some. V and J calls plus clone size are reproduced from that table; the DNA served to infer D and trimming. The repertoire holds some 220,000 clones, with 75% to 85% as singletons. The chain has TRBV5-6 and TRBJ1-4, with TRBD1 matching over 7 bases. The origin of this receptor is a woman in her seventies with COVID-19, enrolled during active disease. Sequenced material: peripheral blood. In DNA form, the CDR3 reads TGTACCAGCAGCTTGGAAGGGGGCGGTTATGAAAAACTGTTTTTT. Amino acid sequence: CTSSLEGGGYEKLFF.